The next 20 T cell receptor beta chains were all read from a single sample in a study of blood T cell repertoires in COVID-19. The table came from immunoSEQ multiplex PCR; TCRdb's copy has only in-frame clones and leaves some out. The sample comprises about 200,000 clones, more than 65% of which are singletons, and roughly 7.9% rests with the top ten. The sample was peripheral blood. The receptors stem from a woman at least 80 years old with acute or convalescent COVID-19.

The V and J genes are TRBV6-5 and TRBJ2-1, with D tentatively TRBD2 (6 bases). Per the germline V gene, CDR1 is MNHEY and CDR2 is SVGAGI. The CDR3 runs to 14 residues. V lost 6 bases to trimming and J lost 0 bases, with 9 bases between them. The CDR3 DNA follows: TGTGCCAGCAGAGGACTAAGCTCCTACAATGAGCAGTTCTTC. Amino acids: CASRGLSSYNEQFF.

The V gene is TRBV5-1, the J gene TRBJ2-5, with 7 bases matching TRBD2. Germline CDR1 reads SGHRS; CDR2 reads YFSETQ. The CDR3 contains 14 residues. V lost 0 bases and J lost 4; bases outside the gene matches: 3. The CDR3 DNA reads TGCGCCAGCAGCTTGGTTAGCGGGTTAGAGACCCAGTACTTC. The encoded protein is CASSLVSGLETQYF.

In nucleotides, the CDR3 is TGTGCCAGCTCCCACAGCGGGGAGCTGTTTTTT. Translating gives CASSHSGELFF. The chain couples TRBV18 to TRBJ2-2; D gene ambiguous. CDR1 and CDR2 from the germline V gene are KGHSH and LQKENI. The CDR3 extends over 11 amino acids. The V end lost 6 bases, the J end lost 7 bases, and 6 bases lay between the germline ends.

The V call is TRBV10-2, the J call TRBJ1-1; possibly TRBD1 for D (6 bases). Germline CDR1 reads WSHSY; CDR2 reads SAAADI. The CDR3 consists of 14 residues. Trimming removed 6 bases at V and 0 bases at J, with 11 bases between. CDR3 region: CASRQGTMNTEAFF. CDR3 DNA: TGCGCCAGCAGGCAGGGGACCATGAACACTGAAGCTTTCTTT.

This clone was counted a few times. The chain recombines TRBV9 with TRBJ1-4, with 9 bases identical to TRBD1. The ends lost 3 bases at V and 3 bases at J; junction bases unmatched: 6. CDR3 size: 16 residues. Germline values: CDR1 SGDLS, CDR2 YYNGEE. The CDR3 coding sequence is TGTGCCAGCAGCGACCCCCGGACAGGGGCTAATGAAAAACTGTTTTTT. Protein product: CASSDPRTGANEKLFF.

V and J are TRBV30 and TRBJ2-6; D ambiguous. The CDR3 runs 15 residues. The germline gives CDR1 GTSNPN, CDR2 SVGIG (reference sequence). V was clipped by 0 bases and J by 4 bases, with 10 bases between them. The CDR3 here is CAWSVQRSGANVLTF. The CDR3 nucleotides read TGTGCCTGGAGTGTACAGAGATCCGGGGCCAACGTCCTGACTTTC.

The rearrangement joins TRBV4-2 to TRBJ2-7, with no clear D. CDR1 and CDR2 (germline): LGHNA, YNFKEQ. V lost 1 base and J 0 bases, leaving 13 bases between the germline ends. The length of the CDR3 is 16 residues. The CDR3 spells CASSQAAAVSSYEQYF. DNA of the CDR3: TGTGCCAGCAGCCAAGCGGCCGCGGTTAGCTCCTACGAGCAGTACTTC.

The rearrangement links TRBV12-3 or TRBV12-4 to TRBJ1-1; a weak D match, TRBD1 (5 bases). The CDR3 consists of 13 residues. V lost 7 bases and J lost 4, with 13 bases in between. This CDR3 is CASIQGIGTEAFF. CDR3 nucleotides: TGTGCCAGCATCCAGGGTATTGGCACTGAAGCTTTCTTT.

V gene TRBV14 combines with J gene TRBJ1-2; tentative D call: TRBD1 (6 bases). V lost 3 bases and J lost 5, with 13 bases in between. The CDR3 loop spans 14 amino acids. CDR1 and CDR2 (germline): SGHDN, FVKESK. CDR3 region: CASSHRDRIYGYTF. CDR3 bases: TGTGCCAGCAGCCACCGAGACAGGATATATGGCTACACCTTC.

This sequence joins TRBV5-1 and TRBJ1-4; TRBD1 agrees at 9 bases. Trimming cost V 4 bases and J 8 bases; bases outside gene matches: 9. The germline gives CDR1 SGHRS, CDR2 YFSETQ. This CDR3 has 15 residues. The CDR3 protein is CASSPGGQGREKLFF. The CDR3 nucleotides read TGCGCCAGCAGCCCGGGAGGACAGGGGCGGGAAAAACTGTTTTTT.

The genes are TRBV29-1 and TRBJ2-7; 8 bases align to TRBD1. Per the germline V gene, CDR1 is SQVTM and CDR2 is ANQGSEA. J lost 6 bases, V lost 4 bases, and 5 bases had no gene match. There are 12 residues in the CDR3. CDR3 nucleotides: TGCAGCGTTGCTCAGGGGGCTGTCGAGCAGTACTTC. Translating it yields CSVAQGAVEQYF.

The rearrangement uses TRBV5-1 and TRBJ1-6; 7 bases are a match to TRBD1. This CDR3 region has 16 residues. Germline CDR1 and CDR2: SGHRS and YFSETQ. J was trimmed by 8 bases and V by 0 bases; bases with no gene match: 8. In DNA form, the CDR3 reads TGCGCCAGCAGCTTGGTCCCAGCCAGGGGGGATTCACCCCTCCACTTT. Encoded protein: CASSLVPARGDSPLHF.

The rearrangement joins TRBV2 to TRBJ2-5; TRBD1 is a possible D gene (5 bases). This CDR3 is 14 amino acids long. Germline V gene data show CDR1 as SNHLY and CDR2 as FYNNEI. V was pared by 2 bases and J by 2 bases, with 9 bases between. CDR3: CASSEQGRQETQYF. The CDR3 coding sequence is TGTGCCAGCAGTGAACAGGGTAGACAAGAGACCCAGTACTTC.

The V gene is TRBV12-3 or TRBV12-4, the J gene TRBJ2-3, with 8 bases aligning to TRBD2. With V trimmed by 9 bases and J by 6 bases, 2 bases remained unmatched. This CDR3 is 11 amino acids long. The CDR3 loop is CASRGRDTQYF. The DNA of the CDR3 is TGTGCCAGTCGCGGGAGGGATACGCAGTATTTT.

The chain employs TRBV3-1 (or the pseudogene TRBV3-2) and TRBJ1-6, with TRBD1 identical over 8 bases. The J segment lost 8 bases and the V segment lost 0 bases, leaving 12 bases of the junction unmatched. The CDR3 sequence is 18 residues long. Looked up from germline, CDR1 is LGHDT and CDR2 is YNNKEL (reference sequence). The CDR3 nucleotides read TGTGCCAGCAGCCAAGATGCGTTTCAAGGACAGGGTCATTCACCCCTCCACTTT. It translates to CASSQDAFQGQGHSPLHF.

The count of this clone is one. The V gene is TRBV19, the J gene TRBJ1-2; D is unclear. Germline V lookup: CDR1 LNHDA, CDR2 SQIVND (reference sequence). V shed 2 bases and J shed 4 bases, with 14 bases lying between them. This CDR3 is 15 amino acids long. Here the CDR3 reads CASSISSQSSYGYTF. CDR3 DNA: TGTGCCAGTAGTATATCCTCGCAGTCCAGCTATGGCTACACCTTC.

The J gene is TRBJ1-1, the V gene TRBV5-1; 7 bases match TRBD1. Trimming took 0 bases from V and 3 from J; bases not matched to a gene: 11. The V gene's germline CDR1 is SGHRS and CDR2 YFSETQ. The CDR3 consists of 17 residues. The CDR3 reads CASSLGGGPGTDTEAFF. CDR3 nucleotide sequence: TGCGCCAGCAGCTTGGGAGGGGGCCCTGGTACGGACACTGAAGCTTTCTTT.

V is TRBV10-3 and J is TRBJ2-7; TRBD1 agrees at 9 bases. CDR3 length: 12 residues. Trimming took 8 bases from V and 3 from J; bases not matched to a gene: 2. Germline CDR1 ENHRY, CDR2 SYGVKD. CDR3 sequence (DNA): TGTGCCATCGGACAGGGGAGCTACGAGCAGTACTTC. As protein: CAIGQGSYEQYF.

This clone was observed a single time. The V and J genes are TRBV27 and TRBJ1-1, with TRBD1 matching 9 bases. The CDR3 runs 13 residues. Germline V gene lookup returns CDR1 MNHEY and CDR2 SMNVEV (reference sequence). The V segment lost 5 bases and the J segment 10 bases; nucleotides outside the gene matches: 8. CDR3 sequence (DNA): TGTGCCAGCAGTCCTGGACAGGGGACGGTAGCTTTCTTT. Amino acids: CASSPGQGTVAFF.

This clone turned up a few times. This chain joins TRBV2 and TRBJ2-1; D might be TRBD2 (5 bases). The CDR3 is made up of 13 amino acids. Trimming took off 7 bases at V and 5 bases at J, with 12 bases between the two ends. The germline gives CDR1 SNHLY, CDR2 FYNNEI. The CDR3 DNA reads as TGTGCCAGCAAGACGGGAAATAACAATGAGCAGTTCTTC. Protein: CASKTGNNNEQFF.